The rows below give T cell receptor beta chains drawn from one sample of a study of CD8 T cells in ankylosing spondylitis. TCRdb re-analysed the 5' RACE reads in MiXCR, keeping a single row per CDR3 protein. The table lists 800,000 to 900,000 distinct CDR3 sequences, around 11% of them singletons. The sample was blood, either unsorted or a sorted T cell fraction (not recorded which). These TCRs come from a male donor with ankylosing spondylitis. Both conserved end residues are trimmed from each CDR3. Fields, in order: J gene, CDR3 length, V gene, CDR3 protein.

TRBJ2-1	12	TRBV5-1	ASSLVPGKNEQF
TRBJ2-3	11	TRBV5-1	ASSDLGSDTQY
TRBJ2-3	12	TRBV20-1	SARAAASTDTQY
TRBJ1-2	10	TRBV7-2	ASSPKPGGYT
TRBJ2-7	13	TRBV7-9	ASSLWRGENPEQY
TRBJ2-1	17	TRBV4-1	ASSQVPGTSGRAYNEQF
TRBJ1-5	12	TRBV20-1	SASPGRGGQPQH
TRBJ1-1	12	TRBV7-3	ASSSTGAFTEAF
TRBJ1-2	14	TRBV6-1	ASSLDRHRGYYGYT
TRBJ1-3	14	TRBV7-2	ASSLGIGTSGNTIY
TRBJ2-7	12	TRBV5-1	ASSLEVAGGEQY
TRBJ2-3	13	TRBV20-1	SARGQGNRRNTQY
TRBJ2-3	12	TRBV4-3	ASSLRDPTDTQY
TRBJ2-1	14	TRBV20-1	SARVGDRPSYNEQF
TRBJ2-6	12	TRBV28	ASKSRTGANVLT
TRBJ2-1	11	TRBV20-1	SAIFPGAHEQF
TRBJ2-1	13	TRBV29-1	SVGWGGYSYNEQF